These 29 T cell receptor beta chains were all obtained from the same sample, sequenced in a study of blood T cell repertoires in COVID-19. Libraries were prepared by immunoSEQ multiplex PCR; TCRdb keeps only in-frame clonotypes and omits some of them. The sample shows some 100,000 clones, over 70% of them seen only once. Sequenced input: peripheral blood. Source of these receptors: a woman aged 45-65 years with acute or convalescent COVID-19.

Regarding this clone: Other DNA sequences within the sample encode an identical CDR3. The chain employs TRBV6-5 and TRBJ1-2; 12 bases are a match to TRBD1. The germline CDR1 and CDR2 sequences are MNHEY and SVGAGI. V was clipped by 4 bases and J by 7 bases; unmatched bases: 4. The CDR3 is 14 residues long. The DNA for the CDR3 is TGTGCCAGCAGTTCGGGACAGGGGGCGGGTGGCTACACCTTC. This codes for CASSSGQGAGGYTF.

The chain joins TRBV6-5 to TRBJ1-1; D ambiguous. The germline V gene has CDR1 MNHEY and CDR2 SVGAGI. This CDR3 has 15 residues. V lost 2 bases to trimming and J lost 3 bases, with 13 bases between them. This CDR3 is CASSYIRGYYTEAFF. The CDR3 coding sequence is TGTGCCAGCAGTTACATACGGGGTTATTACACTGAAGCTTTCTTT.

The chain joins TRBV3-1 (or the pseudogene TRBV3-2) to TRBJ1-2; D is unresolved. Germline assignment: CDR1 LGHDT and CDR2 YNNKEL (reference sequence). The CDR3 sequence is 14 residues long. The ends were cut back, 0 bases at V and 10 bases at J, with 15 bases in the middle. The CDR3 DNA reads TGTGCCAGCAGCCAAGATCAGGTACTCATCTCCTACACCTTC. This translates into CASSQDQVLISYTF.

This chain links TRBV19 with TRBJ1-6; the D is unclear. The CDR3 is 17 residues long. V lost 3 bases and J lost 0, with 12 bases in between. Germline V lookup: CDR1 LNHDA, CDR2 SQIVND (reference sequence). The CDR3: CASSIRFYSSYNSPLHF. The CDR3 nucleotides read TGTGCCAGTAGTATTCGGTTTTACAGCTCCTATAATTCACCCCTCCACTTT.

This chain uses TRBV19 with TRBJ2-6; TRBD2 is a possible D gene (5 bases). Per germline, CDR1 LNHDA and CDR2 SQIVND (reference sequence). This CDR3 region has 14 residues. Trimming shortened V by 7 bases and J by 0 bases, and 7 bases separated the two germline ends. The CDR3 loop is CASKRDSGANVLTF. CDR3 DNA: TGTGCCAGTAAACGGGACTCTGGGGCCAACGTCCTGACTTTC.

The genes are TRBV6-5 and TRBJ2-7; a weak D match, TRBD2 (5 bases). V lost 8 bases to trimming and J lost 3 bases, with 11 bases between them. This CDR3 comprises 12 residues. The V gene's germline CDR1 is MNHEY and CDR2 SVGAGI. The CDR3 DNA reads TGTGCCAGCCTTGGGAGTGGCTACGAGCAGTACTTC. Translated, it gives CASLGSGYEQYF.

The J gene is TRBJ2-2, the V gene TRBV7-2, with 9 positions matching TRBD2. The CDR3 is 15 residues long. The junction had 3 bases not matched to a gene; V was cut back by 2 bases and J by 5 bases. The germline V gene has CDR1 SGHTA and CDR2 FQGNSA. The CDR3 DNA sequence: TGTGCCAGCAGCTTACAGGCGGGGGGGACCGGGGAGCTGTTTTTT. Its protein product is CASSLQAGGTGELFF.

CDR3 bases: TGTGCCAGTAGCACAGGGGTTCGTGGCTACACCTTC. Translating gives CASSTGVRGYTF. The rearrangement links TRBV19 to TRBJ1-2; TRBD1 matches at 7 bases. CDR3 length equals 12 residues. J gave up 7 bases and V 6 bases, and 5 bases lay outside the gene matches. Per germline, CDR1 LNHDA and CDR2 SQIVND (reference sequence).

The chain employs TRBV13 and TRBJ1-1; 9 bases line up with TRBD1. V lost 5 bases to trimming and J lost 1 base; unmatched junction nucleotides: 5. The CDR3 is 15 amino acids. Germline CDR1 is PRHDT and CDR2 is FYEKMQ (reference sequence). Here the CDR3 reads CASSGTGGENTEAFF. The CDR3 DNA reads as TGTGCCAGCAGCGGAACAGGGGGCGAGAACACTGAAGCTTTCTTT.

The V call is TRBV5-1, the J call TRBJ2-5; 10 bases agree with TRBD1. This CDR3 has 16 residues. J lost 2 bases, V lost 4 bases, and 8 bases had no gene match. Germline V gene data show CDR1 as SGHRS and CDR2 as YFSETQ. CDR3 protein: CASSRSGTGAQETQYF. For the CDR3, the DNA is TGCGCCAGCAGCAGATCCGGGACAGGGGCTCAAGAGACCCAGTACTTC.

As DNA, the CDR3 is TGTGCCAGCAGCTTAATAGGAACAGGGGCAAACTATGGCTACACCTTC. Its protein product is CASSLIGTGANYGYTF. The chain carries TRBV5-4 and TRBJ1-2; 7 bases are a match to TRBD1. With 2 bases clipped from V and 2 bases from J, the junction kept 9 bases outside the gene matches. Per the germline V gene, CDR1 is SGHNT and CDR2 is YYREEE (reference sequence). The CDR3 runs 16 residues.

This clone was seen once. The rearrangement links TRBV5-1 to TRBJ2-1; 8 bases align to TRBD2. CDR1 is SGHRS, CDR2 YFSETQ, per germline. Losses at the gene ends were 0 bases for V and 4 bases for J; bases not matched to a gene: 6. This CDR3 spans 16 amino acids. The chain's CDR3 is CASSLEVAGTYNEQFF. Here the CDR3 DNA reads TGCGCCAGCAGCTTGGAGGTAGCGGGGACTTACAATGAGCAGTTCTTC.

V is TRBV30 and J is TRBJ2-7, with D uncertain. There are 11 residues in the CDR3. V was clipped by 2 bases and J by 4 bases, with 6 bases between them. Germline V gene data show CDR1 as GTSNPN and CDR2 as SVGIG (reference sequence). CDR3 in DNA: TGTGCCTGGAGTAAGAGTTACGAGCAGTACTTC. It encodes CAWSKSYEQYF. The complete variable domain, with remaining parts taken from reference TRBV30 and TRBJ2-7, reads SQTIHQWPATLVQPVGSPLSLECTVEGTSNPNLYWYRQAAGRGLQLLFYSVGIGQISSEVPQNLSASRPQDRQFILSSKKLLLSDSGFYLCAWSKSYEQYFGPGTRLTVT.

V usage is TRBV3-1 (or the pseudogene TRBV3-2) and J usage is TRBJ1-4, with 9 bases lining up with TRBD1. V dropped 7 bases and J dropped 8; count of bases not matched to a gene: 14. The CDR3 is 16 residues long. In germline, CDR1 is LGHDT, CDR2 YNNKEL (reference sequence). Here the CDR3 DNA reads TGTGCCAGCACCCCGGGACAGGGTCAACGGGGGGAAAAACTGTTTTTT. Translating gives CASTPGQGQRGEKLFF.

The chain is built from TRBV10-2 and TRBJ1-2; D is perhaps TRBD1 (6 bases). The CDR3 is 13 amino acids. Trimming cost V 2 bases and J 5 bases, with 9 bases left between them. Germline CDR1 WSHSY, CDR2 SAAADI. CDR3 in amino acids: CASSEGRGYGYTF. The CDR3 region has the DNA TGCGCCAGCAGTGAGGGCAGGGGATATGGCTACACCTTC.

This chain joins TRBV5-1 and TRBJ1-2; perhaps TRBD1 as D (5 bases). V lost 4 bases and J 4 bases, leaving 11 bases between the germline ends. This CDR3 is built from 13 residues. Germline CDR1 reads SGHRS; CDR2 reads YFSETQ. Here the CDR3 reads CASSPQGGYGYTF. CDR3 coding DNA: TGCGCCAGCAGCCCCCAGGGCGGCTATGGCTACACCTTC.

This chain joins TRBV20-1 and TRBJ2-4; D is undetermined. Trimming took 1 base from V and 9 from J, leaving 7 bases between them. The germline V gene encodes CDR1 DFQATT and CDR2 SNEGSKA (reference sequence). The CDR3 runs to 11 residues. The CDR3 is CSARGLAIQYF. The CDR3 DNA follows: TGCAGTGCTAGAGGTCTGGCCATTCAGTACTTC.

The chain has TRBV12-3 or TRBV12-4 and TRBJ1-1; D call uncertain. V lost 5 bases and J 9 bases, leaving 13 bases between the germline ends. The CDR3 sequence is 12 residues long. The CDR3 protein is CASSPSVAQAFF. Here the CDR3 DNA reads TGTGCCAGCAGTCCAAGCGTGGCACAAGCTTTCTTT.

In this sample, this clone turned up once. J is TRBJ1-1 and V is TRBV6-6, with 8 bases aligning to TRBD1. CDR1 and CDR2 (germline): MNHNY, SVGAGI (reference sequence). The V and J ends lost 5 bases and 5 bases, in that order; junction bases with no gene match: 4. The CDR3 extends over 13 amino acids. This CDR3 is CASSGQGQTEAFF. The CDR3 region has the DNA TGTGCCAGCAGTGGACAGGGACAGACTGAAGCTTTCTTT.

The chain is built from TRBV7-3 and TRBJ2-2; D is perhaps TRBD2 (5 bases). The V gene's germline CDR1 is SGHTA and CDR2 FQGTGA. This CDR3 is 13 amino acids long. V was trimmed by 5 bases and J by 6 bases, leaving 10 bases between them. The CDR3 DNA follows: TGTGCCAGCAGCGTCGACTACTCCGGGGAGCTGTTTTTT. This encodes CASSVDYSGELFF.

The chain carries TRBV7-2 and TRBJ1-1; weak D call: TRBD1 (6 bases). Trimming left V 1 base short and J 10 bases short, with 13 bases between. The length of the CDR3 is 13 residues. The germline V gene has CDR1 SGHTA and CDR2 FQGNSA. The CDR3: CASSLERGNPAFF. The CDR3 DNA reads TGTGCCAGCAGCTTAGAGAGGGGGAATCCAGCTTTCTTT.

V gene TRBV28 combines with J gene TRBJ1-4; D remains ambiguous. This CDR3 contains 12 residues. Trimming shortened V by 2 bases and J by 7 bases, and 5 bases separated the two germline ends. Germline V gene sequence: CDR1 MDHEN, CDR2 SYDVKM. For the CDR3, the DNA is TGTGCCAGCAGTTTAAATAGTGAAAAACTGTTTTTT. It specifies CASSLNSEKLFF.

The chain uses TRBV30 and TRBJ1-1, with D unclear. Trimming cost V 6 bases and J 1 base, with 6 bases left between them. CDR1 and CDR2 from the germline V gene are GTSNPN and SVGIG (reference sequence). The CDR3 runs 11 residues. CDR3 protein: CACNRNTEAFF. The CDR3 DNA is TGTGCCTGCAACAGGAACACTGAAGCTTTCTTT.

CDR3 nucleotides: TGTGCCAGTACCCCTCGAGGGGGGGTCTACAATGAGCAGTTCTTC. The encoded protein is CASTPRGGVYNEQFF. The V and J genes are TRBV19 and TRBJ2-1, with TRBD2 as a possible D gene (7 bases). This CDR3 comprises 15 residues. CDR1 and CDR2 from the germline V gene are LNHDA and SQIVND (reference sequence). The ends were cut back, 7 bases at V and 3 bases at J, with 16 bases in the middle.

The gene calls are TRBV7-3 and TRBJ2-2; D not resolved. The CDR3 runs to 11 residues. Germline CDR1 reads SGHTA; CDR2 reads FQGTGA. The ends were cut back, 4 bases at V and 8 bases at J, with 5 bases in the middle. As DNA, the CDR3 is TGTGCCAGCAGCTCCGGGGGGGAGCTGTTTTTT. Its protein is CASSSGGELFF. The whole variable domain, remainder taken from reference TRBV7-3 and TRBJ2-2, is GAGVSQTPSNKVTEKGKYVELRCDPISGHTALYWYRQSLGQGPEFLIYFQGTGAADDSGLPNDRFFAVRPEGSVSTLKIQRTERGDSAVYLCASSSGGELFFGEGSRLTVL.

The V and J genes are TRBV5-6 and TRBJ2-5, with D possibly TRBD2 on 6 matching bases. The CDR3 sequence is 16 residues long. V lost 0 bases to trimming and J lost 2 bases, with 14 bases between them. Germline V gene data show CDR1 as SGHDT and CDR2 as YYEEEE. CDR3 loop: CASSLGPGGTQETQYF. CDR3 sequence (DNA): TGTGCCAGCAGCTTGGGCCCTGGGGGGACTCAAGAGACCCAGTACTTC.

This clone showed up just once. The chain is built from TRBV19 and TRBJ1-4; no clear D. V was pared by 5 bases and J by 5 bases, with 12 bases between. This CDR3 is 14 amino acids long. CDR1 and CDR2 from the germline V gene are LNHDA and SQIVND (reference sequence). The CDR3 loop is CASSPPPLNEKLFF. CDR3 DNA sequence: TGTGCCAGTAGTCCCCCGCCGCTAAATGAAAAACTGTTTTTT.

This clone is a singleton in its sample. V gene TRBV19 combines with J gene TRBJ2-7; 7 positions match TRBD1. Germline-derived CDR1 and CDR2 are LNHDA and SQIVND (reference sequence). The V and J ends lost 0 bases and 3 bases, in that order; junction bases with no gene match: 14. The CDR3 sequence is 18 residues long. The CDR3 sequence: CASSIDIPTGTVFYEQYF. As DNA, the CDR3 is TGTGCCAGTAGTATAGATATCCCGACAGGGACCGTCTTCTACGAGCAGTACTTC.

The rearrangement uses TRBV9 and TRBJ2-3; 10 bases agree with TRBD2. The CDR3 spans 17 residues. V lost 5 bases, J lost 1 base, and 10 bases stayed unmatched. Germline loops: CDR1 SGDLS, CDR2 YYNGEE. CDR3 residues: CASSVKLAGRGTDTQYF. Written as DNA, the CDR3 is TGTGCCAGCAGTGTAAAACTAGCGGGGAGGGGCACAGATACGCAGTATTTT.